This passage covers 5 T cell receptor beta chains from one sample sequenced in a study of T cells after yellow fever vaccination. One entry per CDR3 protein, called by TCRdb with MiXCR from the 5' RACE reads. The sample records 20,000 to 30,000 distinct CDR3 sequences, 5.5% being singletons. The sample in question was PBMCs, either bulk or a sorted T-cell subset (CD4+, CD8+, memory, or dextramer-sorted; not recorded which), obtained 15 days after the yellow fever booster vaccination. The receptor source for this set is a man aged 25 to 45 who received the YFV17D yellow fever vaccine.

V is TRBV20-1 and J is TRBJ2-7; D gene ambiguous. Trimming shortened V by 0 bases and J by 6 bases, and 12 bases separated the two germline ends. CDR3 size: 13 residues. Per the germline V gene, CDR1 is DFQATT and CDR2 is SNEGSKA (reference sequence). CDR3 bases: TGCAGTGCTAGAGATTTAGGGCCCCCCGAGCAGTACTTC. Its translation is CSARDLGPPEQYF.

By sample fraction, this clonotype is medium-sized. V is TRBV28 and J is TRBJ2-1; TRBD1 matches at 10 bases. This CDR3 contains 17 residues. V gave up 6 bases and J gave up 8 bases; unmatched junction bases: 16. Germline CDR1 and CDR2: MDHEN and SYDVKM. The CDR3 sequence is CASSSPGTGDDFYEQFF. The CDR3 DNA follows: TGTGCCAGCAGCTCCCCTGGGACAGGGGACGATTTTTATGAGCAGTTCTTC.

Ten or more counts support this clonotype. The chain couples TRBV10-1 to TRBJ1-2, with TRBD1 as a possible D gene (6 bases). V dropped 5 bases and J dropped 4 bases, with 17 bases sitting between them. Germline V gene data show CDR1 as WNHNN and CDR2 as SYGVQD (reference sequence). This CDR3 has 15 residues. DNA of the CDR3: TGCGCCAGCAGTAAAGTCTTGGACAGAACCTATGGCTACACCTTC. It is translated as CASSKVLDRTYGYTF.

There are many counts of this clonotype. This rearrangement joins TRBV7-6 to TRBJ2-7, with TRBD2 matching over 10 bases. Trimming removed 2 bases from V and 6 bases from J; junction bases left unmatched: 4. The CDR3 spans 14 residues. From germline, CDR1 is SGHVS and CDR2 FNYEAQ. The CDR3: CASSLSGRAGEQYF. The DNA of the CDR3 is TGTGCCAGCAGCTTAAGCGGGAGGGCCGGCGAGCAGTACTTC.

This clonotype was picked up many times. This rearrangement joins TRBV30 to TRBJ1-4; 9 bases match TRBD1. The trim removed 0 bases at V and 5 bases at J, leaving 4 bases unmatched. In germline, CDR1 is GTSNPN, CDR2 SVGIG (reference sequence). There are 15 residues in the CDR3. The CDR3 spells CAWSVFGTGNEKLFF. Here the CDR3 DNA reads TGTGCCTGGAGTGTTTTTGGGACAGGGAATGAAAAACTGTTTTTT.